What follows is one T cell receptor (beta chain) and its context. Its antigen is unknown. Assay used: immunoSEQ multiplex PCR; TCRdb lists only in-frame clones, some missing. The sample consists of about 360,000 clones, just over 85% of them appearing once. The sample is drawn from a study of cytomegalovirus exposure and HLA in healthy donors. Findings and limits, study-wide: The study designated some 180 TCR beta chains cytomegalovirus-associated.

The CDR3 has 14 residues. The V and J ends lost 6 bases and 2 bases, in that order; junction bases with no gene match: 1. Germline V gives CDR1 MNHNY, CDR2 SVGAGI (reference sequence). The sequencing sample was made of PBMCs. This chain links TRBV6-6 with TRBJ1-3, with 10 bases fitting TRBD1. The receptor's source is a woman aged 18-30 years in good health and CMV-seronegative. This CDR3 is CASRTGGPGNTIYF. Written as DNA, the CDR3 is TGTGCCAGCAGGACAGGGGGCCCTGGAAACACCATATATTTT.